The entry below gives a single TCR beta chain sequence along with its context. This clone's antigen is unknown. Base-call qualities are not available, and no considerably larger clone is one nucleotide away. Here V drops 1 base and J drops 6 bases, and the junction holds 11 bases not matched to any gene. The germline V gene (reference sequence) supplies CDR1 GTSNPN and CDR2 SVGIG. Including cysteine and phenylalanine, the CDR3 has 16 amino acids. Left in the record is the CDR3 DNA by itself, 48 bases read in frame from the first base. All of the isolated RNA was reverse transcribed with the High Capacity cDNA Reverse Transcription Kit, so expressed TCRB transcripts were sequenced. Deep immunoSEQ sequencing was applied to naive, central memory and regulatory T cell samples, giving an average of around 3.8 million total reads per sample. After sorted cells were lysed in RLT buffer, RNA was extracted with DNase-treated RNeasy Micro or Mini kits, with the choice depending on cell number. To prevent cross-contamination, each cell subset was processed individually, whereas patient and healthy donor samples were processed jointly. The immunoSEQ multiplex PCR was used to amplify TCRB sequences from cDNA, yielding 87-bp fragments that span the CDR3 region. Sequencing of the amplicons was performed on the Illumina HiSeq platform. The paper's processing steps were these. PCR bias was computationally corrected using synthetic template baselines, reads within Hamming distance 2 were collapsed, and singletons that could not be merged were discarded. Reads were aligned to IMGT to assign V, D and J genes, CDR3 length, and insertions or deletions at six rearrangement sites. Clonotype counts were normalized to sorted cell number within each subset before computing true diversity and Gini coefficients with the tcR R package. The overlap coefficient, calculated on TCRB nucleotide sequences, was used to quantify repertoire sharing. The immuneACCESS repertoire file appears here via TCRdb, limited to in-frame rearrangements. These files lack a portion of the clones; in checked studies, under half of the deficit traces to unresolved V genes, and the cause of the others is not known. V, J and clone size are taken as reported in that table, and D and trimming were inferred from the DNA itself. The table for this sample lists tens of thousands of clones; about 51% of them were counted only once. The ten largest make up over 2% of the sample.

Each donor gave one peripheral blood draw, averaging roughly 100 mL, which was collected into heparinised tubes. Naive, central memory, regulatory and stem cell-like memory CD4+ T cells were sorted on a BD FACSAria II using a panel including CD45RO, CCR7, CD25, CD127, CD95 and CD27. Every sorted population had a purity above 95%. PBMCs were isolated right away by Lymphoprep density gradient centrifugation and were stained directly, without culture. So that batch effects would be minimized, each experiment stained and sorted samples in pairs, pairing one healthy donor with one patient. The sample belongs to a study of beta chain features in type 1 diabetes (dated by TCRdb to 2016 to 2019). As for the study more broadly: Mean age, gender distribution, total cell number and subset yield did not differ between patients and healthy donors. A total of over 90,000,000 sorted cells were examined across all samples, and a strong correlation was observed between cell number per subset and RNA yield. Regulatory and stem cell-like memory subsets were obtained from only 8 patients and roughly eight healthy donors, while naive and central memory subsets were obtained from all 28 donors. The study compared TCRB repertoires of sorted circulating CD4+ T cell subsets between recently diagnosed type 1 diabetes patients and matched healthy donors.

The research as a whole found: Because the HLA sub-analyses included only small numbers of individuals, any influence of HLA type on TCRB rearrangement was left unresolved. Because cDNA was sequenced instead of genomic DNA, highly expressing activated cells could be over-represented, though the groups showed no difference in activation or CD3 levels. Type 1 diabetes patients showed a moderate but significant shortening of TCRB CDR3 length in all four CD4+ subsets. Naive, central memory and regulatory TCRB repertoires appeared to be more similar among patients than among healthy donors. At VDJ recombination sites, patients with type 1 diabetes made fewer insertions and deleted more nucleotides, a pattern implying thymic rearrangement abnormalities. PCR may preferentially amplify shorter templates, but because patient and control samples were amplified and corrected together, any resulting skew would affect both groups equally.

Source material: Tregs from blood. The sample's cell subset or site label, decoded: regulatory CD4+ T cells. The sequence came from a woman aged 18 to 35 in good health. The chain is assembled from TRBV30 and TRBJ2-1; 8 bases in the middle match TRBD2. The nucleotides are TGTGCCTGGAGTGCCCCCCGGGGGGGGAGGGGCAATGAGCAGTTCTTC. It is translated as CAWSAPRGGRGNEQFF.